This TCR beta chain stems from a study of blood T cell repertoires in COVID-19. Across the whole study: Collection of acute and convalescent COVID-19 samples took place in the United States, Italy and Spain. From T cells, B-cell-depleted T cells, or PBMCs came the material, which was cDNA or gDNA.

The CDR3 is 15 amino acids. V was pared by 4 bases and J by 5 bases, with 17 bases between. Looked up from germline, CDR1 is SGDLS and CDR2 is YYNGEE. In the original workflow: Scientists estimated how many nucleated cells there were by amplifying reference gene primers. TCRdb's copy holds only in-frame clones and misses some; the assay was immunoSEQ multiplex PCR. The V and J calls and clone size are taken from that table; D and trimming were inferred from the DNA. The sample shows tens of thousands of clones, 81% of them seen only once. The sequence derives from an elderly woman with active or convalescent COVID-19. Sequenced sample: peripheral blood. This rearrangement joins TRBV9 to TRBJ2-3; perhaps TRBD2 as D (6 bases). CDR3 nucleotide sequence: TGTGCCAGCAGCCTACTTCCCGCGGGGATAGATACGCAGTATTTT. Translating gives CASSLLPAGIDTQYF.